This TCR beta chain is drawn from a study of CD8+ T cells in alopecia areata. Regarding treatment: oral pan-JAK inhibitor, 5-10 mg twice daily. Collection of lesional scalp punch biopsies and peripheral blood was performed in alopecia areata patients. Investigators sorted PBMCs to obtain both CD4+ and CD8+ T cells. A few counts support this clone. The antigen is undetermined. Trimming cost V 2 bases and J 2 bases, with 5 bases left between them. Germline loops: CDR1 MGHDK, CDR2 SYGVNS. The CDR3 is 13 residues long. Whole-study results and caveats: Expanded CD8+ clones among the top 100, as well as scalp clonality, were significantly decreased by tofacitinib. TCRs were shared less clearly across patients than in mice, possibly for HLA-related reasons.

cDNA prepared by RNA extraction and subsequent reverse transcription served as the template for sequencing. Method: immunoSEQ multiplex PCR; TCRdb's copy keeps in-frame clones and lacks some. The profile shows nearly 200,000 clones, nearly 60% of them singletons. The sample was CD4+ T cells sorted from blood, taken at week 24, from a patient treated with tofacitinib. J is TRBJ2-3 and V is TRBV25-1; no clear D gene. The sequence derives from a human donor with alopecia areata. The CDR3 spells CASSEAVTDTQYF. The DNA for the CDR3 is TGTGCCAGCAGTGAAGCTGTCACAGATACGCAGTATTTT.